The 31 T cell receptor beta chains in this list originate from one sample, sequenced in a study of identical twins. TCRdb itself ran the 5' RACE reads through MiXCR, one entry per CDR3 protein. Of 450,000 to 650,000 distinct CDR3 sequences in the sample, more than 9% were seen once. The sample was also linked to a second study, of yellow fever vaccine responses in identical twins.

Specimen: PBMCs. These TCRs come from a woman aged 18-35 years in good health.

This clonotype was observed a few times. The chain carries TRBV30 and TRBJ2-5; no definite D call. The CDR3 consists of 14 residues. Trimming took off 4 bases at V and 5 bases at J, with 17 bases between the two ends. CDR1 GTSNPN and CDR2 SVGIG come from the germline V gene (reference sequence). The CDR3 loop reads CAWNPYVSSETQYF. In DNA, the CDR3 is TGTGCCTGGAACCCATATGTCAGTTCGGAGACCCAGTACTTC.

This clonotype has just a few counts. The gene calls are TRBV21-1 and TRBJ2-1; the table assigns TRBD1, which was not confirmed against the DNA. TRBV21-1 is a known pseudogene. This CDR3 is built from 13 residues. In DNA form, the CDR3 reads TGTGCCAGCGGGACAGACTACTACAATGAGCAGTTCTTC. This sequence encodes CASGTDYYNEQFF.

CDR3 in amino acids: CASRNQGGNYGYTF. For the CDR3, the DNA is TGCGCCAGCAGAAATCAAGGAGGTAACTATGGCTACACCTTC. This chain uses TRBV5-1 with TRBJ1-2; D remains unclear. The ends were cut back, 5 bases at V and 1 base at J, with 12 bases in the middle. The CDR3 runs 14 residues. Germline assignment: CDR1 SGHRS and CDR2 YFSETQ.

The genes are TRBV7-9 and TRBJ2-5; the match to TRBD2 covers 14 bases. The CDR3 runs 15 residues. Germline-derived CDR1 and CDR2 are SEHNR and FQNEAQ (reference sequence). Germline trimming cut 5 bases from V and 7 bases from J; bases unmatched to any gene: 6. The CDR3 bases are TGTGCCAGCAGCCCCTCGGGACTAGCGGGAGCGACCCAGTACTTC. It is translated as CASSPSGLAGATQYF.

This clonotype was detected ten times or more. CDR3: CASSFGEGRYSPLHF. The DNA of the CDR3 is TGCGCCAGCAGCTTCGGGGAGGGGCGGTATTCACCCCTCCACTTT. The chain joins TRBV5-1 to TRBJ1-6; D possibly corresponds to TRBD1 (5 bases). Between the trimmed V and J ends, which lost 2 bases and 8 bases, there was a span of 14 bases. CDR1 SGHRS and CDR2 YFSETQ come from the germline V gene. This CDR3 is built from 15 residues. Supplemented by reference TRBV5-1 and TRBJ1-6, the full variable domain reads KAGVTQTPRYLIKTRGQQVTLSCSPISGHRSVSWYQQTPGQGLQFLFEYFSETQRNKGNFPGRFSGRQFSNSRSEMNVSTLELGDSALYLCASSFGEGRYSPLHFGNGTRLTVT.

This clonotype was detected only a few times. V usage is TRBV5-5 and J usage is TRBJ2-5; possible D gene TRBD2, 5 bases. CDR1 SGHKS and CDR2 YYEKEE come from the germline V gene (reference sequence). The length of the CDR3 is 16 residues. V was cut by 3 bases and J by 5 bases, with 20 bases left in between. In nucleotides, the CDR3 is TGTGCCAGCAGCTCGGGAAATCCGGCCCCCTGGGAGACCCAGTACTTC. Its protein product is CASSSGNPAPWETQYF.

This clonotype was counted many times. The genes are TRBV24-1 and TRBJ2-3; 14 positions match TRBD2. V lost 8 bases, J lost 1 base, and 4 bases stayed unmatched. Germline V gene lookup returns CDR1 KGHDR and CDR2 SFDVKD. The CDR3 is 16 amino acids. CDR3 DNA: TGTGCCACCAACCCGGGACTAGCGGGGGGCACAGATACGCAGTATTTT. It is translated as CATNPGLAGGTDTQYF.

Turning to this clonotype: It is unclear where the CDR3 begins or ends on the DNA, so no DNA is shown, and the CDR3 is as TCRdb lists it. The chain couples TRBV9 to TRBJ2-2; TRBD1, the table's D call, lacks a check against the DNA. Germline V gene data show CDR1 as SGDLS and CDR2 as YYNGEE. The CDR3 numbers 18 amino acids, ends counted. CDR3 protein: CASLGFPRESGTPGSCFF.

This clonotype was observed many times. The V gene is TRBV5-1, the J gene TRBJ2-3, with D uncertain. CDR3 length: 16 amino acids. Germline V CDR1 and CDR2: SGHRS, YFSETQ. Trimming removed 5 bases at V and 0 bases at J, with 16 bases between. CDR3 protein: CASSPPRSISTDTQYF. CDR3 coding DNA: TGCGCCAGCAGTCCCCCCAGATCTATTAGCACAGATACGCAGTATTTT.

This clonotype was found many times. This rearrangement joins TRBV6-2 or TRBV6-3 to TRBJ2-3; 10 bases fit TRBD2. V lost 6 bases and J lost 4; bases outside the gene matches: 7. This CDR3 comprises 15 residues. CDR1 is MNHEY and CDR2 is SVGEGT in the germline V gene. The CDR3 sequence: CASSKDSGGADTQYF. CDR3 coding DNA: TGTGCCAGCAGCAAGGACAGCGGGGGGGCAGATACGCAGTATTTT.

This clonotype has a count of ten or more. CDR3 protein: CATLITRGVSTGELFF. In DNA form, the CDR3 reads TGTGCCACCTTAATCACCCGTGGGGTTAGCACCGGGGAGCTGTTTTTT. The chain joins TRBV15 to TRBJ2-2, with D hard to call. Germline V lookup: CDR1 LNHNV, CDR2 YYDKDF (reference sequence). V was shortened by 8 bases and J by 4 bases, with 20 bases between the two germline ends. CDR3 length: 16 amino acids.

V gene TRBV3-1 combines with J gene TRBJ2-1; 7 bases match TRBD1. V shed 4 bases and J 12 bases; nucleotides not matched to a gene: 12. Germline CDR1 reads LGHDT; CDR2 reads YNNKEL (reference sequence). CDR3 length: 14 residues. The CDR3 spells CASSLATGKIGQFF. The DNA for the CDR3 is TGTGCCAGCAGCCTGGCGACAGGGAAAATTGGGCAGTTCTTC.

This clonotype was found many times. The chain joins TRBV7-2 to TRBJ2-5, with D unresolved. Germline V gene data show CDR1 as SGHTA and CDR2 as FQGNSA. Trimming took off 5 bases at V and 5 bases at J, with 9 bases between the two ends. The CDR3 loop spans 12 amino acids. Written as DNA, the CDR3 is TGTGCCAGCAGCCCCCTCAGGGAGACCCAGTACTTC. This sequence encodes CASSPLRETQYF.

This clonotype came up many times. The V gene is TRBV7-9, the J gene TRBJ1-6; TRBD1 matches at 8 bases. V was pared by 7 bases and J by 9 bases, with 11 bases of the junction left unmatched. This CDR3 has 15 amino acids. Germline V CDR1 and CDR2: SEHNR, FQNEAQ (reference sequence). CDR3 region: CASTKPDRGASPLHF. CDR3 DNA sequence: TGTGCCAGCACCAAACCCGACAGGGGCGCTTCACCCCTCCACTTT.

Many counts were recorded for this clonotype. The chain employs TRBV6-1 and TRBJ2-7, with 8 bases lining up with TRBD1. Trimming cost V 6 bases and J 7 bases; bases outside gene matches: 8. This CDR3 has 13 amino acids. Germline CDR1 reads MNHNS; CDR2 reads SASEGT. The CDR3 nucleotides read TGTGCCAGCAGCGATGGACAGGGAAGGGAGCAGTACTTC. Its translation: CASSDGQGREQYF.

The sample holds many counts of this clonotype. The chain employs TRBV4-2 and TRBJ2-1; TRBD2 is a possible D gene (7 bases). This CDR3 is 17 amino acids long. Trimming took off 4 bases at V and 5 bases at J, with 21 bases between the two ends. Germline CDR1 LGHNA, CDR2 YNFKEQ. The CDR3 bases are TGTGCCAGCAGCCGCCGCGGGGGCTCACCTCTCAACAATGAGCAGTTCTTC. This codes for CASSRRGGSPLNNEQFF.

There are many counts of this clonotype. This rearrangement joins TRBV3-1 to TRBJ1-3; the D gene is possibly TRBD1 (5 bases). Trimming shortened V by 1 base and J by 4 bases, and 8 bases separated the two germline ends. CDR1 is LGHDT and CDR2 is YNNKEL in the germline V gene (reference sequence). This CDR3 has 14 residues. The CDR3 DNA reads as TGTGCCAGCAGCCAAGGGGGCGCCGGAAACACCATATATTTT. This codes for CASSQGGAGNTIYF. Full variable domain (outside the CDR3, taken from reference TRBV3-1 and TRBJ1-3): DTAVSQTPKYLVTQMGNDKSIKCEQNLGHDTMYWYKQDSKKFLKIMFSYNNKELIINETVPNRFSPKSPDKAHLNLHINSLELGDSAVYFCASSQGGAGNTIYFGEGSWLTVV.

The genes are TRBV20-1 and TRBJ2-5; 9 nucleotides align to TRBD1. Per the germline V gene, CDR1 is DFQATT and CDR2 is SNEGSKA (reference sequence). The V segment lost 6 bases and the J segment 7 bases; nucleotides outside the gene matches: 9. The CDR3 contains 13 residues. The CDR3 is CSAPGQGTGTQYF. CDR3 bases: TGCAGTGCCCCCGGACAGGGGACGGGGACCCAGTACTTC.

This chain connects TRBV27 to TRBJ2-7, with D possibly being TRBD2 (5 bases). This CDR3 is 13 amino acids long. Germline V gene lookup returns CDR1 MNHEY and CDR2 SMNVEV (reference sequence). Deletions cut 5 bases from V and 3 bases from J, with 11 bases between. The CDR3 here is CASSGSEHYEQYF. Here the CDR3 DNA reads TGTGCCAGCAGTGGTAGCGAACACTACGAGCAGTACTTC.

The V call is TRBV2, the J call TRBJ1-3; tentatively, D is TRBD1 (5 bases). Germline lookup yields CDR1 SNHLY and CDR2 FYNNEI. V dropped 9 bases and J dropped 3 bases, with 12 bases sitting between them. The CDR3 is 13 amino acids. As DNA, the CDR3 is TGTGCCAGGACTTCAGGGAATGGAAACACCATATATTTT. Translation gives CARTSGNGNTIYF.

The rearrangement joins TRBV6-1 to TRBJ2-3; tentative D call: TRBD2 (6 bases). Germline CDR1 reads MNHNS; CDR2 reads SASEGT. The CDR3 totals 14 residues. Trimming cost V 4 bases and J 4 bases, with 12 bases left between them. CDR3 bases: TGTGCCAGCAGTGCTCGTCGGGGGTCAGATACGCAGTATTTT. It specifies CASSARRGSDTQYF.

This clonotype was counted at least ten times. This chain connects TRBV12-3 or TRBV12-4 to TRBJ2-1, with D possibly being TRBD1 or TRBD2 (5 bases each). Trimming cost V 7 bases and J 0 bases, with 19 bases left between them. The CDR3 runs to 17 residues. The DNA for the CDR3 is TGTGCCAGCACTCCATCCGGGACGAGCCCCTCCTACAATGAGCAGTTCTTC. It specifies CASTPSGTSPSYNEQFF.

This clonotype was seen only a few times. J is TRBJ2-1 and V is TRBV29-1; D may be TRBD1 (6 bases). CDR3 length: 14 amino acids. Per the germline V gene, CDR1 is SQVTM and CDR2 is ANQGSEA. V was cut by 2 bases and J by 1 base, with 9 bases left in between. CDR3 protein: CSVERQESYNEQFF. CDR3 DNA: TGCAGCGTTGAACGACAGGAGTCCTACAATGAGCAGTTCTTC.

The J gene is TRBJ2-7, the V gene TRBV3-1, with 9 bases that match TRBD1. The CDR3 spans 12 residues. The germline gives CDR1 LGHDT, CDR2 YNNKEL (reference sequence). The V and J ends lost 6 bases and 9 bases, in that order; junction bases with no gene match: 6. For the CDR3, the DNA is TGTGCCAGCAGGACGGGACAGGGACGGCAGTACTTC. Its translation is CASRTGQGRQYF.

This clonotype was counted between two and nine times. The chain uses TRBV5-1 and TRBJ2-1; D remains ambiguous. This CDR3 is built from 11 residues. Germline V gene data show CDR1 as SGHRS and CDR2 as YFSETQ. Deletions cut 7 bases from V and 6 bases from J, with 8 bases between. The CDR3 coding sequence is TGCGCCAGCCAAGTCCTCAATGAGCAGTTCTTC. Amino acids: CASQVLNEQFF.

This clonotype was counted only a few times. CDR3 region: CASSFSGGAKETQYF. The CDR3 DNA reads as TGTGCCAGCAGCTTTAGCGGGGGGGCGAAAGAGACCCAGTACTTC. The chain couples TRBV11-2 to TRBJ2-5, with TRBD2 matching 11 bases. Germline CDR1 SGHAT, CDR2 FQNNGV. This CDR3 contains 15 residues. V dropped 3 bases and J dropped 3; count of bases not matched to a gene: 3.

In this sample, this clonotype turned up a few times. V is TRBV7-2 and J is TRBJ2-3, with a weak D call TRBD1 (6 bases). Trimming shortened V by 1 base and J by 2 bases, and 10 bases separated the two germline ends. Germline values: CDR1 SGHTA, CDR2 FQGNSA. The CDR3 is 15 amino acids. CDR3 residues: CASSLDRVSTDTQYF. The CDR3 nucleotides read TGTGCCAGCAGCTTAGACAGGGTTTCCACAGATACGCAGTATTTT.

This clonotype was seen at least ten times. J is TRBJ2-1 and V is TRBV20-1; D remains unclear. V was pared by 3 bases and J by 4 bases, with 13 bases between. The CDR3 has 14 amino acids. CDR1 and CDR2 (germline): DFQATT, SNEGSKA (reference sequence). DNA of the CDR3: TGCAGTGCTAGGGCCCAGGCGTGGTACAATGAGCAGTTCTTC. It codes for CSARAQAWYNEQFF.

This clonotype was seen ten or more times. The genes are TRBV2 and TRBJ2-1, with a possible D match to TRBD1 (5 bases). CDR1 is SNHLY and CDR2 is FYNNEI in the germline V gene. Trimming took off 5 bases at V and 5 bases at J, with 7 bases between the two ends. The CDR3 is 12 amino acids. The CDR3 coding sequence is TGTGCCAGCAGTCGACAGAACAATGAGCAGTTCTTC. Its translation is CASSRQNNEQFF.

Ten or more counts support this clonotype. The chain couples TRBV6-6 to TRBJ2-5; D uncertain. This CDR3 spans 13 amino acids. V was clipped by 5 bases and J by 2 bases, with 9 bases between them. Germline CDR1 reads MNHNY; CDR2 reads SVGAGI (reference sequence). CDR3 in amino acids: CASSPFRQETQYF. CDR3 nucleotides: TGTGCCAGCAGTCCTTTTAGGCAAGAGACCCAGTACTTC.

In its sample, this clonotype was seen many times. The chain uses TRBV6-5 and TRBJ2-1; D gene ambiguous. This CDR3 is built from 13 residues. V was cut by 0 bases and J by 7 bases, with 7 bases left in between. CDR1 is MNHEY, CDR2 SVGAGI, per germline. CDR3 in DNA: TGTGCCAGCAGTTACTCGATAGGAAATGAGCAGTTCTTC. Protein sequence: CASSYSIGNEQFF.